This T cell receptor beta chain comes out of a study of PD-1 blockade in classical Hodgkin lymphoma. Study conclusions and caveats: Significantly greater TCR diversity emerged by C4D1 in CD4+ cells but not CD8+ cells. As was reported, newly diagnosed patients showed lower baseline TCR diversity than healthy donors did.

Concerning this clone itself: Its antigen remains unidentified.

Sequencing was performed with immunoSEQ multiplex PCR; in TCRdb, only in-frame clones are kept and a portion is missing. Of some 20,000 clones listed, roughly 83% were seen once; the top ten hold 6.3%. Every single patient, without exception, relapsed after autologous stem cell transplantation, and brentuximab vedotin exposure varied. Progressive disease, partial response or complete response was each patient's best response. The length of the CDR3 is 14 residues. The germline V gene encodes CDR1 SGDLS and CDR2 YYNGEE. Trimming removed 0 bases at V and 8 bases at J, with 15 bases between. This TCR was recovered from a human donor with classical Hodgkin lymphoma. The starting material was peripheral blood mononuclear cells (PBMCs), obtained at baseline. This chain joins TRBV9 and TRBJ2-7; tentatively, D is TRBD1 or TRBD2 (5 bases each). The CDR3 region has the DNA TGTGCCAGCAGCGTAGCTGGGACGACTGGCAAGCAGTACTTC. Encoded protein: CASSVAGTTGKQYF.